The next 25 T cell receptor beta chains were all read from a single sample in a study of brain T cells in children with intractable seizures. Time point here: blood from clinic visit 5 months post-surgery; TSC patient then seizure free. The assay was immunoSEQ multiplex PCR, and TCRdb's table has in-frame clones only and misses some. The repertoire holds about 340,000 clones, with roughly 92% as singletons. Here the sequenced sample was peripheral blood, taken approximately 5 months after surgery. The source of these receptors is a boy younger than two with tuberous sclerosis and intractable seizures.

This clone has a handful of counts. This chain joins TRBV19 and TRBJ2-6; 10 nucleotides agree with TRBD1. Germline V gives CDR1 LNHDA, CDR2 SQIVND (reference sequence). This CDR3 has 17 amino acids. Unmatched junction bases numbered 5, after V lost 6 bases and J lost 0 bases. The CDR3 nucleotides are TGTGCCAGTAGCAGGACAGGGGGGCCCTCTGGGGCCAACGTCCTGACTTTC. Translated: CASSRTGGPSGANVLTF.

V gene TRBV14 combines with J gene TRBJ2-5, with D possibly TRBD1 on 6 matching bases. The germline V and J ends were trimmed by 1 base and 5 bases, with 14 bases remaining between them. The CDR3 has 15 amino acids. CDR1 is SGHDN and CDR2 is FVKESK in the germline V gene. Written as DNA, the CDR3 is TGTGCCAGCAGCCAAGTGCCAGGGGCTAGGGAGACCCAGTACTTC. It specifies CASSQVPGARETQYF. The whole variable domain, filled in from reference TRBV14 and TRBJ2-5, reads EAGVTQFPSHSVIEKGQTVTLRCDPISGHDNLYWYRRVMGKEIKFLLHFVKESKQDESGMPNNRFLAERTGGTYSTLKVQPAELEDSGVYFCASSQVPGARETQYFGPGTRLLVL.

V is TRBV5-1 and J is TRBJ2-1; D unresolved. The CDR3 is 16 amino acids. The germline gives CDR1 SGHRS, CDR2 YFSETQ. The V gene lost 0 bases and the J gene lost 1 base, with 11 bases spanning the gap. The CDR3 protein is CASSLDRSLSYNEQFF. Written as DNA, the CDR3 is TGCGCCAGCAGCTTGGACCGCTCCTTATCCTACAATGAGCAGTTCTTC.

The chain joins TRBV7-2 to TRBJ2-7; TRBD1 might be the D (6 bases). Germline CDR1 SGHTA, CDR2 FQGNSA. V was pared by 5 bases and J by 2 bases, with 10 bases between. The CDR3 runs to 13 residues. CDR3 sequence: CASSRTDAYEQYF. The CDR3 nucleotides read TGTGCCAGCAGCAGGACAGACGCCTACGAGCAGTACTTC. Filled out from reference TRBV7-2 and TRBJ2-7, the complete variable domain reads GAGVSQSPSNKVTEKGKDVELRCDPISGHTALYWYRQSLGQGLEFLIYFQGNSAPDKSGLPSDRFSAERTGGSVSTLTIQRTQQEDSAVYLCASSRTDAYEQYFGPGTRLTVT.

The CDR3 nucleotides read TGTGCCAGTATTCCCTACTGGCAGGCTCTGTTCTATGGCTACACCTTC. Its protein product is CASIPYWQALFYGYTF. The V gene is TRBV19, the J gene TRBJ1-2; D remains unclear. This CDR3 comprises 16 residues. The germline V gene has CDR1 LNHDA and CDR2 SQIVND (reference sequence). Trimming left V 7 bases short and J 4 bases short, with 22 bases between.

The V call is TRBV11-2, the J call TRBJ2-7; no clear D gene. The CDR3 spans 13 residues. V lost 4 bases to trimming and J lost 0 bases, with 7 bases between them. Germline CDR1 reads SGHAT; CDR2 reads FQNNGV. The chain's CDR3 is CASSSYNSYEQYF. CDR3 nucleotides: TGTGCCAGCAGCTCCTACAACTCCTACGAGCAGTACTTC.

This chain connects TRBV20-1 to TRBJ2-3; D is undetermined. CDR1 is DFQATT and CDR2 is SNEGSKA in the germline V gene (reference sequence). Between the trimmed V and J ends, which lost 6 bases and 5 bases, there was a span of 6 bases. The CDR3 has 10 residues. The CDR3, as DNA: TGCAGTGCCACTATAGATACGCAGTATTTT. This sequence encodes CSATIDTQYF.

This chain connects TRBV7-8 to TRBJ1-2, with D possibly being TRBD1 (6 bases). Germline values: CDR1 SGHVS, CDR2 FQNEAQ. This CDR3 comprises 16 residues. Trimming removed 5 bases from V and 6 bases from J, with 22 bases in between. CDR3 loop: CASSPRTFKQGHGYTF. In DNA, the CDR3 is TGTGCCAGCAGCCCCCGGACGTTCAAACAGGGTCATGGCTACACCTTC. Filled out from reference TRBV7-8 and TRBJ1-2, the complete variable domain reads GAGVSQSPRYKVAKRGQDVALRCDPISGHVSLFWYQQALGQGPEFLTYFQNEAQLDKSGLPSDRFFAERPEGSVSTLKIQRTQQEDSAVYLCASSPRTFKQGHGYTFGSGTRLTVV.

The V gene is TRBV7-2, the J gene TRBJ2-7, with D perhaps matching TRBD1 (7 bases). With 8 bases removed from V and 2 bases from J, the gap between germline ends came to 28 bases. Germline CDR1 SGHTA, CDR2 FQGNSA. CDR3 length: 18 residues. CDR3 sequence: CASSRRGPRVPMPYEQYF. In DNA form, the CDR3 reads TGTGCCAGCTCCCGGAGGGGGCCTCGGGTACCGATGCCCTACGAGCAGTACTTC.

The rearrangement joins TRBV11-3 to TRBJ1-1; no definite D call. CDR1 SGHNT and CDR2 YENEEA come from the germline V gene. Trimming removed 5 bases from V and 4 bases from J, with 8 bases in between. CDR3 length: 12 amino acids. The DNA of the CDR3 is TGTGCCAGCAGCCCCCTCGGCACTGAAGCTTTCTTT. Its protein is CASSPLGTEAFF.

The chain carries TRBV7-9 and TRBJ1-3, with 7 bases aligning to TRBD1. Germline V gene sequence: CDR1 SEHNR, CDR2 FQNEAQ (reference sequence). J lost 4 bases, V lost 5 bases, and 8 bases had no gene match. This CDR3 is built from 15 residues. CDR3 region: CASSPGQTVGNTIYF. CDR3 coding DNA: TGTGCCAGCAGCCCGGGACAGACAGTGGGAAACACCATATATTTT.

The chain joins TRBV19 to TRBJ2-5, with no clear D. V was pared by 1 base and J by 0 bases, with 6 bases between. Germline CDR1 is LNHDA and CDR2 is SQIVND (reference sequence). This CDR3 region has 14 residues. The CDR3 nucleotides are TGTGCCAGTAGTATAGCCCAGAACCAAGAGACCCAGTACTTC. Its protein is CASSIAQNQETQYF.

CDR3 residues: CASSQVNTEAFF. The CDR3 DNA follows: TGCGCCAGCAGCCAAGTGAACACTGAAGCTTTCTTT. This chain connects TRBV4-1 to TRBJ1-1; D remains ambiguous. The CDR3 length is 12 residues. Germline CDR1 reads MGHRA; CDR2 reads YSYEKL. Trimming shortened V by 1 base and J by 0 bases, and 0 bases separated the two germline ends.

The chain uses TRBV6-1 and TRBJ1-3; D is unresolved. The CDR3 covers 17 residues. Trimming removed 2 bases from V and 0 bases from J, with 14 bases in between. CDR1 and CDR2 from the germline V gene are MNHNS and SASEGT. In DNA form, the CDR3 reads TGTGCCAGCAGTGAAAGTTTCAGCCAATACTCTGGAAACACCATATATTTT. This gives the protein CASSESFSQYSGNTIYF.

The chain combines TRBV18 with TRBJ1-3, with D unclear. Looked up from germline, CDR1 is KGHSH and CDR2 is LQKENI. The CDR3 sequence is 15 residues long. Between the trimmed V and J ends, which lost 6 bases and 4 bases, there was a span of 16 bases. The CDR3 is CASSTTGSRGNTIYF. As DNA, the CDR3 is TGTGCCAGCTCCACTACCGGGAGTCGGGGAAACACCATATATTTT.

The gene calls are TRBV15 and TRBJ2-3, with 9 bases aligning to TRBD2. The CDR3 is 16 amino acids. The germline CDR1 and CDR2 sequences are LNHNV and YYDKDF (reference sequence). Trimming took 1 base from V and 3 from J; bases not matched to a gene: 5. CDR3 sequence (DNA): TGTGCCACCAGCAGAGGAGGTAGCGGGAGAACAGATACGCAGTATTTT. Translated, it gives CATSRGGSGRTDTQYF.

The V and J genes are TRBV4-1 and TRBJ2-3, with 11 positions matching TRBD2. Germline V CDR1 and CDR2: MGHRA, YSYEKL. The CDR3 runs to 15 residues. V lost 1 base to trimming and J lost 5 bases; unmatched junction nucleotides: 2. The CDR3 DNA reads TGCGCCAGCAGCCAAGGGGGGACTAGCGGAGATACGCAGTATTTT. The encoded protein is CASSQGGTSGDTQYF.

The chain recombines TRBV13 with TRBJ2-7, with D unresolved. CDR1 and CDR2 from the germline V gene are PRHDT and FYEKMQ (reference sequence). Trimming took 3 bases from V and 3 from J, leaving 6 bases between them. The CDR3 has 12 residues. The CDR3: CASSFLSYEQYF. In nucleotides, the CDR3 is TGTGCCAGCAGCTTCCTCAGCTACGAGCAGTACTTC. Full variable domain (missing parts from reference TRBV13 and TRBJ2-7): AAGVIQSPRHLIKEKRETATLKCYPIPRHDTVYWYQQGPGQDPQFLISFYEKMQSDKGSIPDRFSAQQFSDYHSELNMSSLELGDSALYFCASSFLSYEQYFGPGTRLTVT.

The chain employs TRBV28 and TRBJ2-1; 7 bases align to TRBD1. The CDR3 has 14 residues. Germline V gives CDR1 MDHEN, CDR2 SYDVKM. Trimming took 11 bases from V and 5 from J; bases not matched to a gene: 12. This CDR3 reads CALRGGSRNNEQFF. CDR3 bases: TGTGCCCTCCGAGGGGGCAGCCGGAACAATGAGCAGTTCTTC.

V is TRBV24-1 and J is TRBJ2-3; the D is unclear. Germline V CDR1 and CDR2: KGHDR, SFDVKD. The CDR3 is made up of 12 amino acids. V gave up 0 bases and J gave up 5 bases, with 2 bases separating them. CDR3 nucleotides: TGTGCCACCAGTGATTTGGTAGATACGCAGTATTTT. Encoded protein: CATSDLVDTQYF.

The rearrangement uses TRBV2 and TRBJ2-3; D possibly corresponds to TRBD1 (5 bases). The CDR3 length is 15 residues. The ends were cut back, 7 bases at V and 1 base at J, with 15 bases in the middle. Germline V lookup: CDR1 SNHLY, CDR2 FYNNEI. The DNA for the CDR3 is TGTGCCAGCAATCGGACCCCCAGGGGCACAGATACGCAGTATTTT. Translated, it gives CASNRTPRGTDTQYF.

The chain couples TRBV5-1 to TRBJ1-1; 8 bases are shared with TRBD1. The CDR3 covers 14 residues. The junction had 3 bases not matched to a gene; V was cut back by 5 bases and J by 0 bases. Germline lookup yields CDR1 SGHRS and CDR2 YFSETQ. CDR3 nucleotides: TGCGCCAGCAGTGGACAGGGAGTGAACACTGAAGCTTTCTTT. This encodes CASSGQGVNTEAFF.

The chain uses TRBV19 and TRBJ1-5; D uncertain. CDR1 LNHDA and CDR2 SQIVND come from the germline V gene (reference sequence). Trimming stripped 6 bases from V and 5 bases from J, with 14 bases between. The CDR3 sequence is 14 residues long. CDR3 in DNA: TGTGCCAGTAGGAGAGGGTGGATTGATCAGCCCCAGCATTTT. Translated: CASRRGWIDQPQHF.

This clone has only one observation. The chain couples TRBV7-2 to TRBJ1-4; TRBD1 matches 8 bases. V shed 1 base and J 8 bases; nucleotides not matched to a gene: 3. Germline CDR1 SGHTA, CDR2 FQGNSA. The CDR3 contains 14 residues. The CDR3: CASSLDRGREKLFF. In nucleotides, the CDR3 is TGTGCCAGCAGCTTAGACAGGGGGAGGGAAAAACTGTTTTTT.

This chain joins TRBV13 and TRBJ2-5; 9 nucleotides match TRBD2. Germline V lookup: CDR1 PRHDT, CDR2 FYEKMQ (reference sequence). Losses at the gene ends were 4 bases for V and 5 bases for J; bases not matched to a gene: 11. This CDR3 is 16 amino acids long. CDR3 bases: TGTGCCAGCAGCTCAAAAGAGCGGGAGGAGTGGGAGACCCAGTACTTC. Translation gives CASSSKEREEWETQYF.